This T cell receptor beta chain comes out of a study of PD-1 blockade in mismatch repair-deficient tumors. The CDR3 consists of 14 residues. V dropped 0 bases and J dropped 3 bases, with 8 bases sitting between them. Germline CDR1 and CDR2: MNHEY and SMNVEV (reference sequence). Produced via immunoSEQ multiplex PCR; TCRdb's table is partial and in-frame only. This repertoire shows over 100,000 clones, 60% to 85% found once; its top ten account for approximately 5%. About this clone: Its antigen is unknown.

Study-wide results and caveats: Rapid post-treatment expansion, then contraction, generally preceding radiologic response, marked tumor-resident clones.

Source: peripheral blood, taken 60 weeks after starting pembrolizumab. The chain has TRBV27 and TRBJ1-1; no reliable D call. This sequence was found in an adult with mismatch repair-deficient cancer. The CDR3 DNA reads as TGTGCCAGCAGTTTATCCCCCGGGGACACTGAAGCTTTCTTT. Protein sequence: CASSLSPGDTEAFF.